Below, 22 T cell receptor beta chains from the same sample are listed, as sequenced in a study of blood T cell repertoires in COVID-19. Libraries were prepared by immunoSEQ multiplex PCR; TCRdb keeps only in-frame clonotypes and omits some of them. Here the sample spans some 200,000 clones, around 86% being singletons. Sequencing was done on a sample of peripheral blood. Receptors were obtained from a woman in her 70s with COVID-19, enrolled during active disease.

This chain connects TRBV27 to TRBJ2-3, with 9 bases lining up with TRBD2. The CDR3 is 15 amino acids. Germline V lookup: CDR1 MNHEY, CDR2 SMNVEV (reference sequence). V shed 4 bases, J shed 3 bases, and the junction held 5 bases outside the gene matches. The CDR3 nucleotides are TGTGCCAGCAGTTCACTAGCGGGTGGGACAGATACGCAGTATTTT. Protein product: CASSSLAGGTDTQYF.

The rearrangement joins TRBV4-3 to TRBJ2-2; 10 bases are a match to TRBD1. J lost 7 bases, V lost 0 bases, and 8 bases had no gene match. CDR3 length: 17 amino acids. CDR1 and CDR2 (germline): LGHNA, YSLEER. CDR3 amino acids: CASSQDPDRGQVGELFF. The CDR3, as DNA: TGCGCCAGCAGCCAAGATCCCGACAGGGGGCAAGTCGGGGAGCTGTTTTTT.

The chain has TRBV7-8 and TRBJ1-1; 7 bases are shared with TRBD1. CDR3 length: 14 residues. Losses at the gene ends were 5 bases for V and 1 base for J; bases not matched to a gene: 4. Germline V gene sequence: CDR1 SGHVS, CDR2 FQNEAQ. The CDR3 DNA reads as TGTGCCAGCAGCCTCGGGACAGCGAACACTGAAGCTTTCTTT. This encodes CASSLGTANTEAFF.

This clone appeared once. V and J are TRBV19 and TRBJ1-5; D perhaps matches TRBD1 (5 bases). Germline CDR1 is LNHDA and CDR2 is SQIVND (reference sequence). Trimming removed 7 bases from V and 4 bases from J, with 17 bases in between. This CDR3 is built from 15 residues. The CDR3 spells CASTAGGKRNQPQHF. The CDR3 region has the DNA TGTGCCAGTACAGCGGGGGGAAAACGGAATCAGCCCCAGCATTTT.

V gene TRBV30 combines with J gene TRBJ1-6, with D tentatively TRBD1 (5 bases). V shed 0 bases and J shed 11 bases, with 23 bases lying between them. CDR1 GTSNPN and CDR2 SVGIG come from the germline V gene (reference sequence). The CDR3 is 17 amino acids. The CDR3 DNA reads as TGTGCCTGGAGTGTCCCCTCGGTCGGGGGGAATTTAACACCCCTCCACTTT. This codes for CAWSVPSVGGNLTPLHF. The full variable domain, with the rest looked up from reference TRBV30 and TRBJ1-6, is SQTIHQWPATLVQPVGSPLSLECTVEGTSNPNLYWYRQAAGRGLQLLFYSVGIGQISSEVPQNLSASRPQDRQFILSSKKLLLSDSGFYLCAWSVPSVGGNLTPLHFGNGTRLTVT.

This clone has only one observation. CDR3 amino acids: CASSWADSGETQYF. CDR3 coding DNA: TGCGCCAGCAGCTGGGCGGACAGCGGAGAGACCCAGTACTTC. The rearrangement uses TRBV5-1 and TRBJ2-5; possible D gene TRBD1, 6 bases. This CDR3 comprises 14 residues. Trimming removed 3 bases from V and 4 bases from J, with 13 bases in between. The germline CDR1 and CDR2 sequences are SGHRS and YFSETQ.

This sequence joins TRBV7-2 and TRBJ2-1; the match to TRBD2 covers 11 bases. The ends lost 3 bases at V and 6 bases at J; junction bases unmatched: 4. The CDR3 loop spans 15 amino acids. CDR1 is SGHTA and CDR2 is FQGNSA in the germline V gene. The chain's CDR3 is CASSFSGRGTNEQFF. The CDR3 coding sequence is TGTGCCAGCAGCTTTAGCGGGAGGGGGACCAATGAGCAGTTCTTC.

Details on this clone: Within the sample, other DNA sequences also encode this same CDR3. The CDR3 loop reads CATSDSGTDLNYGYTF. Written as DNA, the CDR3 is TGTGCCACCAGTGACTCCGGGACAGACCTGAACTATGGCTACACCTTC. The V call is TRBV24-1, the J call TRBJ1-2, with 7 bases fitting TRBD1. With 4 bases clipped from V and 2 bases from J, the junction kept 9 bases outside the gene matches. The germline V gene has CDR1 KGHDR and CDR2 SFDVKD. The CDR3 sequence is 16 residues long.

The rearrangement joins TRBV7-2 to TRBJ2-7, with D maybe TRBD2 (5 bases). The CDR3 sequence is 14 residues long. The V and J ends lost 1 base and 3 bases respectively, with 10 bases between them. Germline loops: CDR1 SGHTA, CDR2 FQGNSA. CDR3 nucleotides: TGTGCCAGCAGCTTAGTAGACGACTACTACGAGCAGTACTTC. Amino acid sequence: CASSLVDDYYEQYF.

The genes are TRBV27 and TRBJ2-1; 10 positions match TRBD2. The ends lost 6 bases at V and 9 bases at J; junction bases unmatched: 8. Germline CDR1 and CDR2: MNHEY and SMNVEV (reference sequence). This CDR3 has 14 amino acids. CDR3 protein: CASRRTSGLGEQFF. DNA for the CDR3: TGTGCCAGCAGGAGGACTAGCGGCTTAGGTGAGCAGTTCTTC.

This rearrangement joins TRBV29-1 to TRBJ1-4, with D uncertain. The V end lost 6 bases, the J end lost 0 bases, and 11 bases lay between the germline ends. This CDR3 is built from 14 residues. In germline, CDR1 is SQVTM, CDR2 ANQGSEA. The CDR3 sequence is CSVGEGSTNEKLFF. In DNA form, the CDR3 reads TGCAGCGTCGGCGAGGGTTCAACTAATGAAAAACTGTTTTTT.

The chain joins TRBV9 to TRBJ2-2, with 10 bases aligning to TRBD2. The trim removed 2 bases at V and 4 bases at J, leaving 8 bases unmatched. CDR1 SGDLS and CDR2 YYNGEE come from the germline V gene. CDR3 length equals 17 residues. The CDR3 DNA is TGTGCCAGCAGCGTGGCTAGCGGGAGTTTGGGCACCGGGGAGCTGTTTTTT. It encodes CASSVASGSLGTGELFF.

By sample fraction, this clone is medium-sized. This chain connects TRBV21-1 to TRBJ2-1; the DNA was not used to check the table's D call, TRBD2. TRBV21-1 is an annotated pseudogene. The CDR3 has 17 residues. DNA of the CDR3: TGTGCCAGCAGCCCCTTGGGGTGGGACTTCCCCTACAATGAGCAGTTCTTC. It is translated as CASSPLGWDFPYNEQFF.

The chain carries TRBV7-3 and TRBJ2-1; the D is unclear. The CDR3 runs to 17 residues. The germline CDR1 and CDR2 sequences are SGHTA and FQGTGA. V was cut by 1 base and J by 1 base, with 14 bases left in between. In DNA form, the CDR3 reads TGTGCCAGCAGCTTAAGTTCGGTGTCGTCGTCCTACAATGAGCAGTTCTTC. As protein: CASSLSSVSSSYNEQFF.

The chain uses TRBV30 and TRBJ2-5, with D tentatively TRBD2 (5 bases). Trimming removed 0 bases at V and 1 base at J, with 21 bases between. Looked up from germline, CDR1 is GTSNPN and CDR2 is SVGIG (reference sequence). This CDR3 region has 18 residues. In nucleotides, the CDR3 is TGTGCCTGGAGTGTACGGAGGCCGAGATCGACCCTCCAAGAGACCCAGTACTTC. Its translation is CAWSVRRPRSTLQETQYF.

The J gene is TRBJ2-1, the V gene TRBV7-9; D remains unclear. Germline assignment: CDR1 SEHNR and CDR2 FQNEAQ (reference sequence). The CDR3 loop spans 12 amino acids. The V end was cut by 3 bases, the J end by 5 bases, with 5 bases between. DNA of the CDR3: TGTGCCAGCAGCTTGAGGCACAATGAGCAGTTCTTC. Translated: CASSLRHNEQFF. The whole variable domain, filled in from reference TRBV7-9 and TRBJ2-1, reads DTGVSQNPRHKITKRGQNVTFRCDPISEHNRLYWYRQTLGQGPEFLTYFQNEAQLEKSRLLSDRFSAERPKGSFSTLEIQRTEQGDSAMYLCASSLRHNEQFFGPGTRLTVL.

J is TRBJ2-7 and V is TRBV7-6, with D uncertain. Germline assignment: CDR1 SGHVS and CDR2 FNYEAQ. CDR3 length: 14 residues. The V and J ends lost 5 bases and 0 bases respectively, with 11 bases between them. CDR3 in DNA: TGTGCCAGCAGCCCCGCGGCGGTCTCCTACGAGCAGTACTTC. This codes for CASSPAAVSYEQYF. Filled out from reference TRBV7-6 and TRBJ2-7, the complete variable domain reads GAGVSQSPRYKVTKRGQDVALRCDPISGHVSLYWYRQALGQGPEFLTYFNYEAQQDKSGLPNDRFSAERPEGSISTLTIQRTEQRDSAMYRCASSPAAVSYEQYFGPGTRLTVT.

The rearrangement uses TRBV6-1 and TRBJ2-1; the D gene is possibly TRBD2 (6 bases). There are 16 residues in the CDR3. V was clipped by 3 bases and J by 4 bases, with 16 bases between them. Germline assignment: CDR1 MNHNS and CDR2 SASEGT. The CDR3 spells CASSDRGGGVYNEQFF. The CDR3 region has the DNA TGTGCCAGCAGTGATCGAGGAGGCGGGGTATACAATGAGCAGTTCTTC.

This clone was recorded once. CDR3 DNA: TGCGCCAGCAGCCAAGATGACAGCGCTAACTATGGCTACACCTTC. Translated, it gives CASSQDDSANYGYTF. The J gene is TRBJ1-2, the V gene TRBV4-1; weak D call: TRBD1 (5 bases). V was cut by 0 bases and J by 0 bases, with 8 bases left in between. Looked up from germline, CDR1 is MGHRA and CDR2 is YSYEKL. The CDR3 has 15 residues.

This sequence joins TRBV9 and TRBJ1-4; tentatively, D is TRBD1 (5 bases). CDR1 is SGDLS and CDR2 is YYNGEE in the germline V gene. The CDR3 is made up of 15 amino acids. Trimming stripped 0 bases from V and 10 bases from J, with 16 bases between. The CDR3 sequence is CASSVAGDGEGKLFF. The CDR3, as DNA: TGTGCCAGCAGCGTAGCGGGGGATGGGGAAGGAAAACTGTTTTTT. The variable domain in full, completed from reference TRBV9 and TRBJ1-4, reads DSGVTQTPKHLITATGQRVTLRCSPRSGDLSVYWYQQSLDQGLQFLIQYYNGEERAKGNILERFSAQQFPDLHSELNLSSLELGDSALYFCASSVAGDGEGKLFFGSGTQLSVL.

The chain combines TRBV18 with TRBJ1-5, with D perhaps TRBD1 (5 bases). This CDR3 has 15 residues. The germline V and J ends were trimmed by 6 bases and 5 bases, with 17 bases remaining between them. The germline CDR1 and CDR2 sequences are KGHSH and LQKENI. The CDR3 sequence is CASSSMGGLDQPQHF. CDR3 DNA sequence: TGTGCCAGCTCGTCTATGGGGGGTTTGGATCAGCCCCAGCATTTT.

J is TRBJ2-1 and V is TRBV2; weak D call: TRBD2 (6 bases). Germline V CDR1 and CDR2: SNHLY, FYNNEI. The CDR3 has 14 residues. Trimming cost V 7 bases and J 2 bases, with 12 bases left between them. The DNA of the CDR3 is TGTGCCAGCACCCCGACTAGGGCCTACAATGAGCAGTTCTTC. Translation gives CASTPTRAYNEQFF.